This TCR beta chain was recorded in a study of identifying expanded T cells in peripheral blood. Study-wide results and limits: Over approximately two and four weeks, about 15 and 19 clones changed, versus roughly 1.1 between replicates. Roughly two-week clone count variance significantly increased as total template count grew.

The table came from immunoSEQ multiplex PCR; TCRdb's copy has only in-frame clones and leaves some out. The repertoire consists of over 45,000 clones, with over 80% occurring once and the leading ten covering approximately 17%. V gave up 2 bases and J gave up 6 bases; unmatched junction bases: 1. The CDR3 covers 12 residues. The germline V gene has CDR1 SGHTS and CDR2 YDEGEE. About this clone itself: Its antigen is still unknown.

Sequencing was carried out using blood. The receptor was isolated from a person aged 18 to 75 in good health. This sequence joins TRBV5-8 and TRBJ2-7; TRBD1 agrees at 8 bases. CDR3 region: CASSLTGGEQYF. The CDR3 DNA sequence: TGTGCCAGCAGCTTAACAGGGGGCGAGCAGTACTTC.